Included here is one T cell receptor beta chain sequence, with context. The target antigen is unknown. Carrying unique molecular identifiers, the cDNA also gained a universal primer site through template switching. TCRdb used MiXCR to reprocess the 5' RACE reads, holding one entry per CDR3 protein. The repertoire holds 400,000 to 600,000 distinct CDR3 sequences, with around 24% as singletons. This specimen belongs to a study of identical twins. Germline-derived CDR1 and CDR2 are DFQATT and SNEGSKA (reference sequence). The CDR3 loop spans 15 amino acids. V lost 5 bases and J 0 bases, leaving 11 bases between the germline ends. Study results and caveats: The more abundant beta clonotypes in cord blood had fewer insertions, and memory repertoires did not show this.

Healthy Caucasians made up all donors. The same specimen was also included in a second study, on yellow fever vaccine responses in identical twins.

This rearrangement joins TRBV20-1 to TRBJ2-6; D not certain. The material sequenced was CD4+ T cells sorted from blood. This TCR derives from a young woman in good health. The chain's CDR3 is CSASDGSSGANVLTF. CDR3 in DNA: TGCAGTGCTTCGGACGGTAGCTCTGGGGCCAACGTCCTGACTTTC.